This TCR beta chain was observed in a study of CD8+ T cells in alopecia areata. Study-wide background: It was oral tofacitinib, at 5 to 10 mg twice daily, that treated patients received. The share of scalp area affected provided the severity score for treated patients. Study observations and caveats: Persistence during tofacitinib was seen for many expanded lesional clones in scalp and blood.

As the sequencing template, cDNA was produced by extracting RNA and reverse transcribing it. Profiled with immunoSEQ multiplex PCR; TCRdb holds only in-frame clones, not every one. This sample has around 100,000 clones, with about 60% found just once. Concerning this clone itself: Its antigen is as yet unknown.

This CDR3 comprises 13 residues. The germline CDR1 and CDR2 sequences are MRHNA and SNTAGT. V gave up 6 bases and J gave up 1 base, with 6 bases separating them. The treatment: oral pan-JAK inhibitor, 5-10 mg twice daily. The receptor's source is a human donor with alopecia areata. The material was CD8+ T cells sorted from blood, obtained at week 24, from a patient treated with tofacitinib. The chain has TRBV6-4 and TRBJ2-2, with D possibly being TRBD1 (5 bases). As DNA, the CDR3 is TGTGCCAGCAGAGGGGAGAACACCGGGGAGCTGTTTTTT. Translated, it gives CASRGENTGELFF.